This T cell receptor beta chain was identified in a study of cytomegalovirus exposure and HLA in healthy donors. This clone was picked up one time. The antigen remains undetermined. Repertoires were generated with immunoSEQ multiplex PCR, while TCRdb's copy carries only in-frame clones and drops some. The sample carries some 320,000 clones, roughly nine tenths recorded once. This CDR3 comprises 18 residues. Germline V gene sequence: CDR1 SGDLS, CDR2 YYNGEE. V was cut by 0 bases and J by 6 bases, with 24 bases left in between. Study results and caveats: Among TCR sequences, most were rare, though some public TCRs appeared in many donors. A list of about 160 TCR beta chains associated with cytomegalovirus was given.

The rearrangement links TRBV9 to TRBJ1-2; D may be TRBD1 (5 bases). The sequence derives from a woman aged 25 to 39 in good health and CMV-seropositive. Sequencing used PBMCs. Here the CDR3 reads CASSVVLSRDLLEHGYTF. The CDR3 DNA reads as TGTGCCAGCAGCGTAGTTCTATCCCGGGACCTTCTCGAACATGGCTACACCTTC.